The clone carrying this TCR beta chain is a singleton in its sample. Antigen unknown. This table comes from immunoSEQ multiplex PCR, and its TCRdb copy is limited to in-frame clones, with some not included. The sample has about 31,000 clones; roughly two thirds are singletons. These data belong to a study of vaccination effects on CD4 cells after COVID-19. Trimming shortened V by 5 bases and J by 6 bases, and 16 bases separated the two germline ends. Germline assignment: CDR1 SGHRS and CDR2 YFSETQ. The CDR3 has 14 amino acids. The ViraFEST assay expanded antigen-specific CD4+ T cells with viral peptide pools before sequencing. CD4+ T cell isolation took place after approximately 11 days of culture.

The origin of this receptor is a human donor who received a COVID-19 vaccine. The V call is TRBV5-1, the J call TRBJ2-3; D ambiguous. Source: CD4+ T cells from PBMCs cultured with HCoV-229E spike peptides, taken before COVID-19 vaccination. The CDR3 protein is CASSRWVAQDTQYF. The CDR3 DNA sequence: TGCGCCAGCAGTCGGTGGGTGGCACAGGATACGCAGTATTTT.